The T cell receptor (beta chain) described here comes from a study of cytomegalovirus exposure and HLA in healthy donors. Study-wide results and caveats: DRB1 had the most TCR associations and HLA-C the fewest, a later analysis found, with rates varying by HLA locus. The classifier reportedly diagnosed cytomegalovirus status with high specificity and sensitivity.

The PCR used 60 Vbeta and 13 Jbeta primers. Profiling relied on immunoSEQ multiplex PCR, and the TCRdb table lists in-frame clones only, not all of them. In the table there are 70,000 to 90,000 clones, just over 70% of which are singletons. To note about this clone: Its antigen is unknown.

V lost 5 bases, J lost 0 bases, and 5 bases lay in between. Per the germline V gene, CDR1 is SGDLS and CDR2 is YYNGEE. The CDR3 runs 12 residues. The specimen sequenced was PBMCs. The clonotype was recovered from a man aged 55 to 69 in good health and CMV-seropositive. This sequence joins TRBV9 and TRBJ1-1; D is undetermined. CDR3 in amino acids: CASSSVNTEAFF. CDR3 DNA sequence: TGTGCCAGCAGTTCCGTGAACACTGAAGCTTTCTTT.